This TCR beta chain was sequenced for a study of metastatic and nonmetastatic thyroid tumors (dated by TCRdb to between 2020 and 2021). Turning to the overall study: Repertoires from peripheral blood and from tumor or nodule tissue samples of malignant and benign thyroid patients were compared.

What the research found in general, with its limitations: TCR beta diversity was reported as significantly higher in malignant tumors than in benign nodules, in both blood and tumor samples.

Before undergoing thyroid surgery, none of the patients had been given any kind of treatment. Using T-cell receptor beta sequencing, the researchers looked back retrospectively at clinical samples from patients, gathered between about 2011 and 2018. From cysteine to phenylalanine, the CDR3 is 13 amino acids long. Kept here is only the CDR3 DNA, which spans 39 bases and is read in frame from base 1. CDR1 and CDR2, per the germline V gene, are MDHEN and SYDVKM. The V end loses 3 bases and the J end loses 7 bases, and a stretch of 10 bases separates them. Libraries were built with PCR. Sequencing used an Illumina HiSeq 4000. High-throughput sequencing was used to profile the CDR3 region of the TCR beta-chain in every patient. On the authors' methods: A classifier to discriminate distant-metastatic papillary thyroid cancer patients was built from CDR3 differences across clinicopathological groups. The Shannon index was used to assess repertoire diversity, and the Morisita-Horn index was used to assess tumor-blood repertoire similarity. TCRdb reanalyzed the raw reads on its own, using fastp at Q25 for trimming and MiXCR for clone calling, and kept in-frame beta chains. TCRdb's processing, not the study's, gives the V and J calls here. The table for this sample lists about 4,300 clones; around 20% of them were counted only once. The top ten hold about 33% of the sample.

This clone has only a few counts. There is no known antigen for this receptor. There are no base qualities to consult, and no much larger clone falls within one base. Material: tumor tissue. The chain is assembled from TRBV28 and TRBJ2-1; the D gene remains uncertain. This receptor was identified in a male donor with papillary thyroid cancer or a benign thyroid nodule (not recorded which). Some clones in this sample may be carry-over from other donors' samples. The base sequence is TGTGCCAGCAGTTTCGAGCATTTGAATGAGCAGTTCTTC. Its product reads: CASSFEHLNEQFF.